Below, 12 T cell receptor beta chains from the same sample are listed, as sequenced in a study of T cells of healthy individuals. TCRdb re-called the 5' RACE reads with MiXCR, one entry per CDR3 protein. The data show 65,000 to 95,000 distinct CDR3 sequences, approximately 5.4% seen once. Receptors were obtained from a female donor in good health.

The chain is built from TRBV7-6 and TRBJ2-1; TRBD2 agrees at 10 bases. CDR3 size: 15 residues. Germline-derived CDR1 and CDR2 are SGHVS and FNYEAQ. Trimming at V came to 3 bases and at J to 7 bases, leaving 6 bases not matched to a gene. The CDR3 protein is CASSFQAGGVNEQFF. The CDR3 DNA reads as TGTGCCAGCAGCTTCCAAGCGGGAGGGGTGAATGAGCAGTTCTTC.

There are many counts of this clonotype. The V and J genes are TRBV29-1 and TRBJ2-3, with 9 bases that match TRBD2. The CDR3 is 18 amino acids. With V trimmed by 0 bases and J by 4 bases, 14 bases remained unmatched. CDR1 SQVTM and CDR2 ANQGSEA come from the germline V gene. In DNA, the CDR3 is TGCAGCGTTGAAGATTGGGTCCGACTAGCGGCGAGGGCAGATACGCAGTATTTT. It yields the protein CSVEDWVRLAARADTQYF.

In this sample, this clonotype turned up many times. The chain has TRBV7-2 and TRBJ2-7; TRBD2 might be the D (5 bases). This CDR3 is 13 amino acids long. Germline V CDR1 and CDR2: SGHTA, FQGNSA. Trimming shortened V by 2 bases and J by 2 bases, and 7 bases separated the two germline ends. Here the CDR3 reads CASSLMRAYEQYF. CDR3 nucleotide sequence: TGTGCCAGCAGCTTAATGCGGGCCTACGAGCAGTACTTC.

This clonotype was recorded at least ten times. The V gene is TRBV28, the J gene TRBJ1-6; 7 positions agree with TRBD1. The CDR3 has 14 amino acids. Germline values: CDR1 MDHEN, CDR2 SYDVKM. J gave up 4 bases and V 10 bases, and 7 bases lay outside the gene matches. CDR3 bases: TGTGCCATACCGGGACAGACATATAATTCACCCCTCCACTTT. It is translated as CAIPGQTYNSPLHF.

This rearrangement joins TRBV18 to TRBJ2-1, with 8 bases fitting TRBD2. The junction had 3 bases not matched to a gene; V was cut back by 8 bases and J by 3 bases. The CDR3 has 13 residues. Germline values: CDR1 KGHSH, CDR2 LQKENI. The CDR3 loop is CASLSGNYNEQFF. The CDR3 bases are TGTGCCAGCCTTAGCGGGAACTACAATGAGCAGTTCTTC.

This clonotype has ten or more counts. The chain recombines TRBV18 with TRBJ2-4; 8 bases are shared with TRBD1. V lost 5 bases to trimming and J lost 4 bases; unmatched junction nucleotides: 4. CDR1 is KGHSH and CDR2 is LQKENI in the germline V gene. The CDR3 runs to 14 residues. The CDR3 protein is CASSAGQAKNIQYF. CDR3 DNA sequence: TGTGCCAGCTCAGCGGGACAGGCTAAAAACATTCAGTACTTC.

This clonotype was seen many times. The chain links TRBV7-2 to TRBJ2-3; D not certain. The CDR3 totals 14 residues. The germline V gene has CDR1 SGHTA and CDR2 FQGNSA. Trimming shortened V by 4 bases and J by 2 bases, and 10 bases separated the two germline ends. CDR3 DNA: TGTGCCAGCAGCTCTGCCCCCCACACAGATACGCAGTATTTT. Translation gives CASSSAPHTDTQYF.

This clonotype appeared a few times. The V gene is TRBV19, the J gene TRBJ1-5; D is perhaps TRBD1 (5 bases). CDR1 is LNHDA and CDR2 is SQIVND in the germline V gene (reference sequence). The CDR3 is 15 residues long. With 4 bases removed from V and 7 bases from J, the gap between germline ends came to 17 bases. CDR3 nucleotide sequence: TGTGCCAGTAGTACAACAGGAGGTGTAGGACAGCCCCAGCATTTT. Its protein is CASSTTGGVGQPQHF.

This clonotype has at least ten counts. The chain is built from TRBV29-1 and TRBJ1-3, with D hard to call. From germline, CDR1 is SQVTM and CDR2 ANQGSEA. Between the trimmed V and J ends, which lost 2 bases and 0 bases, there was a span of 8 bases. The CDR3 has 14 amino acids. The chain's CDR3 is CSVEPDTSGNTIYF. The CDR3 DNA reads TGCAGCGTTGAACCAGACACCTCTGGAAACACCATATATTTT.

In its sample, this clonotype was seen many times. The chain recombines TRBV4-1 with TRBJ2-1; maybe TRBD1 (5 bases). The V and J ends lost 1 base and 9 bases respectively, with 10 bases between them. The CDR3 runs to 13 residues. The germline CDR1 and CDR2 sequences are MGHRA and YSYEKL. This CDR3 is CASSQAQGLEQFF. The CDR3 DNA reads as TGCGCCAGCAGCCAAGCTCAGGGTCTTGAGCAGTTCTTC.

This clonotype was observed many times. This chain uses TRBV13 with TRBJ2-7; the match to TRBD2 covers 13 bases. The germline V gene encodes CDR1 PRHDT and CDR2 FYEKMQ (reference sequence). The V gene end was trimmed by 5 bases and the J gene end by 4 bases; junction bases not matched to a gene: 2. The CDR3 sequence is 14 residues long. The CDR3 reads CASSTTSGGYEQYF. CDR3 DNA: TGTGCCAGCAGCACGACTAGCGGGGGGTACGAGCAGTACTTC. Looking up the rest from reference TRBV13 and TRBJ2-7 gives the full variable domain: AAGVIQSPRHLIKEKRETATLKCYPIPRHDTVYWYQQGPGQDPQFLISFYEKMQSDKGSIPDRFSAQQFSDYHSELNMSSLELGDSALYFCASSTTSGGYEQYFGPGTRLTVT.

This clonotype has a count of ten or more. The genes are TRBV4-1 and TRBJ1-5; 8 nucleotides align to TRBD1. V dropped 4 bases and J dropped 4; count of bases not matched to a gene: 9. Germline CDR1 reads MGHRA; CDR2 reads YSYEKL. The CDR3 contains 16 residues. The CDR3 sequence is CASSRRTGWINQPQHF. The DNA of the CDR3 is TGCGCCAGCAGCCGACGGACAGGGTGGATAAATCAGCCCCAGCATTTT.